The present T cell receptor beta chain was sequenced within a study of OX40 agonist ivuxolimab in advanced cancers. Blood sampling took place at baseline, cycle 4 day 1, and cycle 7 day 1. TCRdb's table, derived via immunoSEQ multiplex PCR, lists solely in-frame clones and lacks some. The sample holds nearly 65,000 clones, 91% seen once. Trimming cost V 5 bases and J 0 bases; bases outside gene matches: 7. The germline CDR1 and CDR2 sequences are SGHTA and FQGNSA. This CDR3 is built from 15 residues. This clone was counted once. This receptor was identified in an adult with an advanced solid tumor such as melanoma, head and neck, liver or kidney cancer. The chain couples TRBV7-2 to TRBJ2-7; 7 bases map to TRBD2. The sample in question was CD4+ or CD8+ T cells sorted from blood, obtained in a trial of the OX40 agonist ivuxolimab. CDR3 bases: TGTGCCAGCAGCACACTAGCGTTGAGCTCCTACGAGCAGTACTTC. It is translated as CASSTLALSSYEQYF.